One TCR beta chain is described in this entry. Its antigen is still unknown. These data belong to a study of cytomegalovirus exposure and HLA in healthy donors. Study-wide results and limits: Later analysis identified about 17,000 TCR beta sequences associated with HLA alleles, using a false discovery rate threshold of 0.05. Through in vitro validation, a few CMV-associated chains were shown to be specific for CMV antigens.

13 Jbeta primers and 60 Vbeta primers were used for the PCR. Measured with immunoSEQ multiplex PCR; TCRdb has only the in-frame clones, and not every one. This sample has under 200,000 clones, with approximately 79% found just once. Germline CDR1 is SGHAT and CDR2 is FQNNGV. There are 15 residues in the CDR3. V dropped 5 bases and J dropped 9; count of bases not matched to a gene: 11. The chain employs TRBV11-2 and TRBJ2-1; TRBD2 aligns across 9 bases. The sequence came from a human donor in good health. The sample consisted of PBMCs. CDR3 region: CASSRNRAGGTEQFF. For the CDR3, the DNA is TGTGCCAGCAGCCGCAACCGAGCGGGGGGTACTGAGCAGTTCTTC.